This T cell receptor (beta chain) was captured in a study of blood T cells in healthy people across ages. This clonotype was observed a handful of times. Sample-barcoded 5' priming and a J-beta primer mix drove a second PCR of about 6 to 11 cycles. TCRdb reanalysed the 5' RACE reads using MiXCR and keeps one entry per CDR3 protein. The sample lists some 560,000 distinct CDR3 sequences; 25% to 35% were seen once. The CDR3 length is 15 residues. V dropped 2 bases and J dropped 2 bases, with 12 bases sitting between them. Germline V gene data show CDR1 as MNHNS and CDR2 as SASEGT. This same sample was also part of a study on T cells of mothers and their children.

The V and J genes are TRBV6-1 and TRBJ1-2; TRBD1 might be the D (5 bases). Sample: blood. The receptor was isolated from a boy aged 2-9 years in good health. The CDR3 nucleotides are TGTGCCAGCAGTGAATTCGCAGGGCCCAACTATGGCTACACCTTC. It is translated as CASSEFAGPNYGYTF.